This TCR beta chain was found in a study of response to subunit inactivated influenza vaccine. Findings and limits, study-wide: Authors suggested each seasonal flu vaccination may recruit only limited numbers of new T cells.

TCRdb called the RT-PCR reads again in MiXCR, with one record for every CDR3 protein. The sample has 750,000 to 850,000 distinct CDR3 sequences, under 20% seen once. Germline CDR1 is ENHRY and CDR2 is SYGVKD. V lost 6 bases and J 3 bases, leaving 13 bases between the germline ends. The CDR3 has 14 residues. To note about this clonotype: The target antigen is unknown.

This chain uses TRBV10-3 with TRBJ2-3, with D hard to call. The material sequenced was PBMCs from blood, taken 5 days after vaccination. The receptor comes from a man aged 50-60 years who received an inactivated influenza vaccine. CDR3 sequence: CAISGPTWTDTQYF. As DNA, the CDR3 is TGTGCCATCAGCGGCCCCACCTGGACAGATACGCAGTATTTT.